One sample yielded the 25 T cell receptor beta chains listed below, sequenced in a study of regulatory T cells in long-lasting Graves disease. Arm-PCR of CDR3 regions and iRepertoire HTBI primers were the basis on which TCR beta libraries were built. TCRdb re-called the multiplex PCR reads with MiXCR, one entry per CDR3 protein. The sample holds under 450,000 distinct CDR3 sequences, approximately 25% seen once. Time point given: persistent/refractory GD, antithyroid drugs over 5 years with positive TRAb. Following extraction of RNA from PBMCs, that RNA was used to make the TCR library. The input for sequencing was peripheral blood mononuclear cells (PBMCs), taken when the disease was refractory, from a patient treated with antithyroid drugs. All receptors come from a woman in her thirties or forties with Graves disease.

Remarks on this clonotype: One base away lies a much larger clone, so this may be a sequencing read error. This chain joins TRBV5-1 and TRBJ1-1, with TRBD1 matching over 7 bases. The germline V gene has CDR1 SGHRS and CDR2 YFSETQ. The CDR3 totals 15 residues. V trimming: 3 bases; J trimming: 4 bases; junction bases outside the gene matches: 9. For the CDR3, the DNA is TGCGCCAGCAGCTCTATAGACAGGGCGAGCACTGAAGCTTTCTTT. Translated: CASSSIDRASTEAFF.

The chain has TRBV6-1 and TRBJ2-1, with D possibly TRBD2 on 6 matching bases. CDR3 length: 12 amino acids. Trimming removed 6 bases at V and 8 bases at J, with 11 bases between. Germline lookup yields CDR1 MNHNS and CDR2 SASEGT. The CDR3 loop reads CASSLLAYEQFF. DNA of the CDR3: TGTGCCAGCAGCCTACTAGCATATGAGCAGTTCTTC.

This clonotype was observed at least ten times. The gene calls are TRBV28 and TRBJ2-7; weak D call: TRBD2 (5 bases). The CDR3 has 15 amino acids. Germline V gene sequence: CDR1 MDHEN, CDR2 SYDVKM. V lost 0 bases, J lost 7 bases, and 16 bases lay in between. CDR3 bases: TGTGCCAGCAGTTTATGGGAACGGCGGGCCGGGGAGCAGTACTTC. Translated, it gives CASSLWERRAGEQYF.

Concerning this clonotype itself: A much larger clone differs by one base, so this may be a read error. The chain is built from TRBV6-2 or TRBV6-3 and TRBJ1-5, with D possibly being TRBD1 (6 bases). Germline V gives CDR1 MNHEY, CDR2 SVGEGT. With 5 bases removed from V and 2 bases from J, the gap between germline ends came to 16 bases. This CDR3 comprises 16 residues. CDR3 DNA: TGTGCCAGCAGTGAACGGACAGCCTCTCGCAATCAGCCCCAGCATTTT. It specifies CASSERTASRNQPQHF.

The rearrangement uses TRBV30 and TRBJ2-7, with TRBD2 as a possible D gene (5 bases). The CDR3 consists of 13 residues. V was clipped by 1 base and J by 1 base, with 8 bases between them. Germline assignment: CDR1 GTSNPN and CDR2 SVGIG (reference sequence). The CDR3 DNA follows: TGTGCCTGGAGTGGAACTAGTTCCTACGAGCAGTACTTC. This codes for CAWSGTSSYEQYF.

The V gene is TRBV9, the J gene TRBJ1-6; D may be TRBD1 (6 bases). The V gene's germline CDR1 is SGDLS and CDR2 YYNGEE. The CDR3 extends over 13 amino acids. The V end lost 2 bases, the J end lost 12 bases, and 12 bases lay between the germline ends. This CDR3 is CASSVDGGRPLHF. The DNA for the CDR3 is TGTGCCAGCAGCGTTGATGGGGGGCGACCCCTCCACTTT.

The chain links TRBV19 to TRBJ2-2; possible D gene TRBD1, 6 bases. Trimming cost V 0 bases and J 5 bases, with 10 bases left between them. This CDR3 has 15 amino acids. Germline V gene lookup returns CDR1 LNHDA and CDR2 SQIVND (reference sequence). CDR3 loop: CASSIEWGPTGELFF. For the CDR3, the DNA is TGTGCCAGTAGTATAGAATGGGGGCCGACCGGGGAGCTGTTTTTT.

This clonotype has a count of ten or more. The V and J genes are TRBV11-2 and TRBJ2-7, with 8 bases lining up with TRBD2. Germline CDR1 is SGHAT and CDR2 is FQNNGV. This CDR3 has 14 amino acids. Losses at the gene ends were 0 bases for V and 3 bases for J; bases not matched to a gene: 1. CDR3 in DNA: TGTGCCAGCAGCTTAGATCGGGGGGGCTACGAGCAGTACTTC. Its protein product is CASSLDRGGYEQYF.

V usage is TRBV20-1 and J usage is TRBJ2-7; perhaps TRBD1 as D (5 bases). Germline assignment: CDR1 DFQATT and CDR2 SNEGSKA (reference sequence). This CDR3 is 12 amino acids long. Trimming cost V 3 bases and J 3 bases, with 9 bases left between them. CDR3: CSASKDNYEQYF. For the CDR3, the DNA is TGCAGTGCTAGTAAGGACAACTACGAGCAGTACTTC.

The chain uses TRBV7-8 and TRBJ2-3; no clear D. V lost 1 base and J 9 bases, leaving 17 bases between the germline ends. The CDR3 is 15 residues long. Germline V lookup: CDR1 SGHVS, CDR2 FQNEAQ. The chain's CDR3 is CASSLGPLKANTQYF. DNA for the CDR3: TGTGCCAGCAGCTTAGGACCTCTTAAGGCCAACACGCAGTATTTT.

This clonotype was picked up many times. The V and J genes are TRBV29-1 and TRBJ1-2; TRBD1 agrees at 7 bases. The CDR3 has 13 residues. Germline CDR1 and CDR2: SQVTM and ANQGSEA. V shed 6 bases and J 7 bases; nucleotides not matched to a gene: 11. This CDR3 is CSVRPAGGLGYTF. In nucleotides, the CDR3 is TGCAGCGTCCGCCCTGCAGGGGGGCTTGGCTACACCTTC.

Many counts were recorded for this clonotype. The genes are TRBV7-3 and TRBJ2-2; the D gene is possibly TRBD2 (5 bases). The germline V gene has CDR1 SGHTA and CDR2 FQGTGA. V shed 0 bases and J shed 0 bases, with 8 bases lying between them. This CDR3 has 16 amino acids. CDR3 nucleotide sequence: TGTGCCAGCAGCTTAACTAGACTAACGAACACCGGGGAGCTGTTTTTT. This translates into CASSLTRLTNTGELFF. Full variable domain (missing parts from reference TRBV7-3 and TRBJ2-2): GAGVSQTPSNKVTEKGKYVELRCDPISGHTALYWYRQSLGQGPEFLIYFQGTGAADDSGLPNDRFFAVRPEGSVSTLKIQRTERGDSAVYLCASSLTRLTNTGELFFGEGSRLTVL.

In this sample, this clonotype turned up a few times. The chain is built from TRBV6-1 and TRBJ2-2; D could derive from TRBD1 or TRBD2 (5 bases each). Trimming stripped 6 bases from V and 7 bases from J, with 15 bases between. The CDR3 is made up of 14 amino acids. CDR1 MNHNS and CDR2 SASEGT come from the germline V gene. The CDR3 is CASRIRDGIGELFF. The CDR3 DNA follows: TGTGCCAGCAGAATCCGGGACGGTATCGGGGAGCTGTTTTTT.

The V gene is TRBV2, the J gene TRBJ2-1; a possible D gene is TRBD1 (6 bases). CDR1 SNHLY and CDR2 FYNNEI come from the germline V gene. This CDR3 is built from 13 residues. V lost 1 base to trimming and J lost 9 bases, with 10 bases between them. The CDR3 nucleotides are TGTGCCAGCAGTGAAGTGCAGGGGAGTGAGCAGTTCTTC. This translates into CASSEVQGSEQFF.

Only a few counts were recorded for this clonotype. The rearrangement joins TRBV11-2 to TRBJ1-1; the D is unclear. CDR1 and CDR2 (germline): SGHAT, FQNNGV. CDR3 length: 16 amino acids. Trimming removed 3 bases from V and 1 base from J, with 15 bases in between. The CDR3 loop is CASSFSSRLPNTEAFF. CDR3 sequence (DNA): TGTGCCAGCAGCTTTTCATCGCGTCTCCCGAACACTGAAGCTTTCTTT.

V gene TRBV3-1 combines with J gene TRBJ2-7; 9 positions match TRBD2. This CDR3 is 14 amino acids long. V gave up 4 bases and J gave up 2 bases; unmatched junction bases: 3. Per germline, CDR1 LGHDT and CDR2 YNNKEL (reference sequence). The CDR3 DNA follows: TGTGCCAGCAGCCGCGCGGGAGGGGCCTACGAGCAGTACTTC. Its protein product is CASSRAGGAYEQYF.

There are a few counts of this clonotype. The DNA for the CDR3 is TGTGCCAGCAGTTTAATTAGCTCCCTATTGAACACCGGGGAGCTGTTTTTT. Translation gives CASSLISSLLNTGELFF. J is TRBJ2-2 and V is TRBV27; D gene ambiguous. Germline V gene sequence: CDR1 MNHEY, CDR2 SMNVEV (reference sequence). This CDR3 comprises 17 residues. The V end lost 2 bases, the J end lost 1 base, and 14 bases lay between the germline ends.

This clonotype showed up just a few times. The rearrangement joins TRBV5-1 to TRBJ1-3, with D possibly being TRBD1 (5 bases). V lost 0 bases to trimming and J lost 0 bases, with 10 bases between them. This CDR3 spans 16 amino acids. Germline V gives CDR1 SGHRS, CDR2 YFSETQ. CDR3: CASSLGTGFSGNTIYF. The CDR3 coding sequence is TGCGCCAGCAGCTTGGGAACAGGATTCTCTGGAAACACCATATATTTT.

This clonotype was recorded at least ten times. The V call is TRBV10-3, the J call TRBJ2-7; 14 bases line up with TRBD2. V lost 6 bases to trimming and J lost 4 bases; unmatched junction nucleotides: 2. Germline V gene sequence: CDR1 ENHRY, CDR2 SYGVKD. The CDR3 sequence is 14 residues long. The chain's CDR3 is CAIRTSGREYEQYF. CDR3 DNA: TGTGCCATCAGGACTAGCGGGAGGGAATACGAGCAGTACTTC.

Only a few counts were recorded for this clonotype. Relative to the germline gene, one junction end is altered; a read error may explain this. The rearrangement joins TRBV6-1 to TRBJ1-5; 7 nucleotides line up with TRBD1. This CDR3 is 14 amino acids long. Germline CDR1 MNHNS, CDR2 SASEGT. Here the CDR3 DNA reads TGTGCCAGCGGGAGGGACAGCCTGAATCACCCCCAGCATTTT. It specifies CASGRDSLNHPQHF.

The rearrangement uses TRBV28 and TRBJ1-5, with a tentative D call TRBD1 (6 bases). This CDR3 region has 15 residues. Germline assignment: CDR1 MDHEN and CDR2 SYDVKM. Trimming pared 2 bases from V and 4 bases from J, leaving 12 bases between. CDR3 bases: TGTGCCAGCAGTTTAGCCGGGACACTAAATCAGCCCCAGCATTTT. It codes for CASSLAGTLNQPQHF.

This clonotype was observed a handful of times. The V and J genes are TRBV6-2 or TRBV6-3 and TRBJ2-7; D possibly corresponds to TRBD1 (6 bases). Trimming took 0 bases from V and 2 from J, leaving 8 bases between them. CDR1 and CDR2 (germline): MNHEY, SVGEGT. The CDR3 spans 14 residues. The CDR3 DNA follows: TGTGCCAGCAGTTACTCGCGACAGGCCTACGAGCAGTACTTC. As protein: CASSYSRQAYEQYF.

The table lists this clonotype with many counts. The chain recombines TRBV27 with TRBJ1-4; 9 bases are a match to TRBD1. V lost 5 bases, J lost 6 bases, and 4 bases stayed unmatched. This CDR3 is 14 amino acids long. Germline values: CDR1 MNHEY, CDR2 SMNVEV (reference sequence). CDR3 sequence (DNA): TGTGCCAGCAGTCCGGGACAGGGATATGAAAAACTGTTTTTT. It encodes CASSPGQGYEKLFF.

Points on this clonotype: A much larger clone lies one base from this, so it may be a read error. This chain uses TRBV29-1 with TRBJ1-1, with unresolved D. This CDR3 has 13 residues. Trimming removed 6 bases at V and 6 bases at J, with 17 bases between. Germline CDR1 and CDR2: SQVTM and ANQGSEA. The CDR3 DNA reads TGCAGCGTGAAGCTACGAATTGAGGCTGAAGCTTTCTTT. Amino acids: CSVKLRIEAEAFF.

The chain couples TRBV12-3 or TRBV12-4 to TRBJ2-1; 10 bases align to TRBD2. V shed 6 bases and J 13 bases; nucleotides not matched to a gene: 6. The CDR3 spans 12 residues. CDR3 region: CASSPAGGLQFF. The CDR3 coding sequence is TGTGCCAGCAGCCCAGCGGGAGGGCTTCAGTTCTTC.